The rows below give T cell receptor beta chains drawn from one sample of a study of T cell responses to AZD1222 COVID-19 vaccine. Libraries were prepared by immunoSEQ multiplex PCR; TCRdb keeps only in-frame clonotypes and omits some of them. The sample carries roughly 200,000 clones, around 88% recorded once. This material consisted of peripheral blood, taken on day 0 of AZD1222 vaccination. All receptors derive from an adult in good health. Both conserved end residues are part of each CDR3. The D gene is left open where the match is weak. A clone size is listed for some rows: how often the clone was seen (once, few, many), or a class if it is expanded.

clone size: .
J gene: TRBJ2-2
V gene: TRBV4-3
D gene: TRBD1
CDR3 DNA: TGCGCCAGCAGCCAAGGAGGGGGCGCGGGTAGGGAGCTGTTTTTT
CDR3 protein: CASSQGGGAGRELFF

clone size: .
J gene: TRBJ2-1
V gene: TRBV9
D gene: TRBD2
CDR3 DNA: TGTGCCAGCAGCGCGCCTAGCGGGGAGAATGAGCAGTTCTTC
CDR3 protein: CASSAPSGENEQFF

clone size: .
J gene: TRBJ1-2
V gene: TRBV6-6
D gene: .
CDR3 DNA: TGTGCCAGCAGTGACCGGGACCGCTATGGCTACACCTTC
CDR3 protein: CASSDRDRYGYTF

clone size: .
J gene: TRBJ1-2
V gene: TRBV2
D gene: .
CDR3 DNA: TGTGCCAGCAGCGAAGACACCCATAACTATGGCTACACCTTC
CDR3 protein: CASSEDTHNYGYTF

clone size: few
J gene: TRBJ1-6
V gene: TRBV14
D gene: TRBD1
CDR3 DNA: TGTGCCAGCAGTCCAGGGGGAAGAAATTCACCCCTCCACTTT
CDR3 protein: CASSPGGRNSPLHF

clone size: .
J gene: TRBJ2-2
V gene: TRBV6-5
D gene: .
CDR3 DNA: TGTGCCGGGGGGGCGGCCGGATCCGGGGAGCTGTTTTTT
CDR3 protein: CAGGAAGSGELFF

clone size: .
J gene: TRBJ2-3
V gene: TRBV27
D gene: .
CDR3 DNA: TGTGCCAGCAGTTTATCCCTCCCGAGCTTTAACACAGATACGCAGTATTTT
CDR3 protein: CASSLSLPSFNTDTQYF

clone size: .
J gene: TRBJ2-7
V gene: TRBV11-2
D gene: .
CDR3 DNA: TGTGCCAGCAGCCAAACCCCCCCCAAGCAGTACTTC
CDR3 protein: CASSQTPPKQYF

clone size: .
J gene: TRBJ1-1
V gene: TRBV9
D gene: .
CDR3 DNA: TGTGCCAGCAGCGCCGGGACAACGAACACTGAAGCTTTCTTT
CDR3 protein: CASSAGTTNTEAFF

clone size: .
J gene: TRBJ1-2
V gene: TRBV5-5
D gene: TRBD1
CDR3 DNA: TGTGCCAGCAATCAGGGGGCTGGCTATGGCTACACCTTC
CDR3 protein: CASNQGAGYGYTF

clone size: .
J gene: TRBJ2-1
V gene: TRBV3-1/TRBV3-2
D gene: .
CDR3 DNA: TGTGCCAGCAGCCAAGCGCCGGGCGGTGAGCAGTTCTTC
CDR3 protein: CASSQAPGGEQFF

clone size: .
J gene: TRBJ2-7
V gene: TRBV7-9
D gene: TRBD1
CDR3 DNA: TGTGCCAGCAGATCGGGACAGAGCTCCTACGAGCAGTACTTC
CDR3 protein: CASRSGQSSYEQYF

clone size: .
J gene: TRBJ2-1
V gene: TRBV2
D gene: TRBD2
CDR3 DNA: TGTGCCAGCAGCCCTAGCGGGGGGAGTAATGAGCAGTTCTTC
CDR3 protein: CASSPSGGSNEQFF

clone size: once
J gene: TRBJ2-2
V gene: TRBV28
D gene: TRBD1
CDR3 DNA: TGTGCCAGCAGGGACGGGACAGGGGCGACCGGGGAGCTGTTTTTT
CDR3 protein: CASRDGTGATGELFF

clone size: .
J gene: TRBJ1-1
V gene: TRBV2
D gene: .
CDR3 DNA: TGTGCCAGCATAAGTGAAGCTTTCTTT
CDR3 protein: CASISEAFF

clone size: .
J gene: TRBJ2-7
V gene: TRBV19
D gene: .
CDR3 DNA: TGTGCCAGTAGTATAGATCTTAGGTCGCCGGGGGCGCGGGTCATCTTC
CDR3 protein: CASSIDLRSPGARVIF

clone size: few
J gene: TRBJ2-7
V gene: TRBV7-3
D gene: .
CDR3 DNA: TGTGCCAGCAGCCTGGACGGAGTCTCCTACGAGCAGTACTTC
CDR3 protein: CASSLDGVSYEQYF

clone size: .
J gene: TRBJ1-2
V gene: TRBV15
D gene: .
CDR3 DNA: TGTGCCACCAGCAGAGGCAGGGGTCAATATGGCTACACCTTC
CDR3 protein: CATSRGRGQYGYTF

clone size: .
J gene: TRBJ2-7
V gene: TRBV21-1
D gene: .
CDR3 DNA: TGTGCCAGCGTTCCGAAGGGACAGAGAATCTACGAGCAGTACTTC
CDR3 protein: CASVPKGQRIYEQYF

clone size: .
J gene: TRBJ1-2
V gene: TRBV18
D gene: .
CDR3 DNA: TGTGCCAGCTCTCCGAGTGGACAGATCTATGGCTACACCTTC
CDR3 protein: CASSPSGQIYGYTF

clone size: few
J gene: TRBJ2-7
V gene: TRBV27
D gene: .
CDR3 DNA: TGTGCCAGCAGCTGGGGGCGCGTCTCCTACGAGCAGTACTTC
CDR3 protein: CASSWGRVSYEQYF

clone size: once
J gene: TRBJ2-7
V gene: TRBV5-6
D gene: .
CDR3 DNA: TGTGCCAGCAGCTTGTCCGGGGGCGAGTACGAGCAGTACTTC
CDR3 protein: CASSLSGGEYEQYF

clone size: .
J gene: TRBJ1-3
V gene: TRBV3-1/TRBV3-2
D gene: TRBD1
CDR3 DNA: TGTGCCAGCAGTAACAGGGGGCTAGCTGGAAACACCATATATTTT
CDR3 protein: CASSNRGLAGNTIYF

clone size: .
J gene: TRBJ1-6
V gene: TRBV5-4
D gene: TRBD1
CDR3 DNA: TGTGCCAGCAGCCCGGGACAGGGAAATTCACCCCTCCACTTT
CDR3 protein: CASSPGQGNSPLHF

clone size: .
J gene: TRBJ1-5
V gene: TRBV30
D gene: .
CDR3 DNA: TGTGCCTGGAGCTTGAGCAATCAGCCCCAGCATTTT
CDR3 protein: CAWSLSNQPQHF

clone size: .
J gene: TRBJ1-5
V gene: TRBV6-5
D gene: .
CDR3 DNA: TGTGCCAGCAGTTTGGGTAAGGGTCAGCCCCAGCATTTT
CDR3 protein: CASSLGKGQPQHF

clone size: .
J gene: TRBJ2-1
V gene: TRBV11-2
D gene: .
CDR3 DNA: TGTGCCAGCAGCCCCCGAAGGAGGGATTCGGGGGAGCAGTTCTTC
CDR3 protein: CASSPRRRDSGEQFF

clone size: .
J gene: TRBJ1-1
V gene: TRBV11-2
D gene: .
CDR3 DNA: TGTGCCAGCAGCTTAGCCCCGGGGACTGAAGCTTTCTTT
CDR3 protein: CASSLAPGTEAFF

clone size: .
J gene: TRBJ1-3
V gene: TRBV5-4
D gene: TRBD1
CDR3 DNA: TGTGCCAGCAGCCCCAGGGGGTTCGGAAACACCATATATTTT
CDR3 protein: CASSPRGFGNTIYF

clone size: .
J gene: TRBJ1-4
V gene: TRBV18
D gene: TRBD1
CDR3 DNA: TGTGCCAGCTCACCACCACGGGACAGGGTAAATGAAAAACTGTTTTTT
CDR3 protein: CASSPPRDRVNEKLFF

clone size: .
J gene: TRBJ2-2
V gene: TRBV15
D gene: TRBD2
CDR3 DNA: TGTGCCACCAGCAGAGGACTAGCGGGCCGTCTGGAGGGCGGGGAGCTGTTTTTT
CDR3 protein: CATSRGLAGRLEGGELFF

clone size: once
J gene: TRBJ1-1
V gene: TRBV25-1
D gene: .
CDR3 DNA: TGTGCCAGCAGTGTTTTAGGGCCGAACACTGAAGCTTTCTTT
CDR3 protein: CASSVLGPNTEAFF

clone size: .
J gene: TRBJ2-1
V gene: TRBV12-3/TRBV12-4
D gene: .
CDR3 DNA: TGTGCCAGCAGTTTAGGAGGTAATGAGCAGTTCTTC
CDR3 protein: CASSLGGNEQFF

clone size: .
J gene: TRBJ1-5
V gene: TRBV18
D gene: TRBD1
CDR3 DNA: TGTGCCAGCTCGGAGGGACAGCCCAGCAATCAGCCCCAGCATTTT
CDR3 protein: CASSEGQPSNQPQHF

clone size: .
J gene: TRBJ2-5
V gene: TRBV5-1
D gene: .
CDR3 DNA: TGCGCCAGCAGCCCGGAGGGGGGGCCGCAAGAGACCCAGTACTTC
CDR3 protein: CASSPEGGPQETQYF

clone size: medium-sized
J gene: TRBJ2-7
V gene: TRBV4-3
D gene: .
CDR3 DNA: TGCGCCAGCAGCCAAGAAGCCGTGGCAGCCTACGAGCAGTACTTC
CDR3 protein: CASSQEAVAAYEQYF

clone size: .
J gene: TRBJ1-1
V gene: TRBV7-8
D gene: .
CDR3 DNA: TGTGCCAGCAGCGGGGGCAGGGAGGGGGCTGAAGCTTTCTTT
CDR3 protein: CASSGGREGAEAFF

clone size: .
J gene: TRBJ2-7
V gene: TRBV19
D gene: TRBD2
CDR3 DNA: TGTGCCAGTAGCCCGCGGGGGGTCTACGAGCAGTACTTC
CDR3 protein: CASSPRGVYEQYF

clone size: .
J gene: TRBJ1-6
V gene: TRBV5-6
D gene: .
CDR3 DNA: TGTGCCAGCAGCCCCCCGGGCGGATCCTCACCCCTCCACTTT
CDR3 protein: CASSPPGGSSPLHF

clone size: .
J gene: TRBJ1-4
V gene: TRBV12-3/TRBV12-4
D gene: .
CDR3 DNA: TGTGCCAGCAGTTCAATTAATGAAAAACTGTTTTTT
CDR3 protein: CASSSINEKLFF

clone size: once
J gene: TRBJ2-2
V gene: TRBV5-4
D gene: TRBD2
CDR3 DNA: TGTGCCAGCAGCCAGGGACTAGCGGGGGTTAACACCGGGGAGCTGTTTTTT
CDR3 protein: CASSQGLAGVNTGELFF

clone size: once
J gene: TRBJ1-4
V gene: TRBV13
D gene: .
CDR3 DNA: TGTGCCAGCAGCCGCAGGGCCCGAGGGGAAAAACTGTTTTTT
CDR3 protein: CASSRRARGEKLFF

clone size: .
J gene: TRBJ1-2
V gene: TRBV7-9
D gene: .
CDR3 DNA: TGTGCCAGCAGCTTAGGAGGGGCTAAAAACTATGGCTACACCTTC
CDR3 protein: CASSLGGAKNYGYTF

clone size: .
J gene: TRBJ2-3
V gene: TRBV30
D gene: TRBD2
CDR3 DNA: TGTGCCTGGAGCCGACTAGCAAGTGTTAGTGCGGCAGATACGCAGTATTTT
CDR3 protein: CAWSRLASVSAADTQYF

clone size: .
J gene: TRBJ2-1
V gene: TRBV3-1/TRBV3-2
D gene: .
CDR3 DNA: TGTGCCAGCAGCCAAGATCCCAATGAGCAGTTCTTC
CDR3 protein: CASSQDPNEQFF

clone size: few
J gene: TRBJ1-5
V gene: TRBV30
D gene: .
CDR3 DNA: TGTGCCTGGAGTGAGTTGGATCAGCCCCAGCATTTT
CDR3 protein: CAWSELDQPQHF

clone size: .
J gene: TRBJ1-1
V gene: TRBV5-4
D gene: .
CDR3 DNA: TGTGCCAGCAGCCCGCTAGGGAGAACGGCTGAAGCTTTCTTT
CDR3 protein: CASSPLGRTAEAFF

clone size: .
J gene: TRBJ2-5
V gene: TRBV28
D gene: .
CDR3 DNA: TGTGCCAGCAGCCTAGCCGGAACAGGCTCCCAAGAGACCCAGTACTTC
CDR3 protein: CASSLAGTGSQETQYF

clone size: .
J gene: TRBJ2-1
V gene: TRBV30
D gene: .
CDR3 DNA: TGTGCCTGGAGTGTAGGGGGTGGCTACAATGAGCAGTTCTTC
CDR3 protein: CAWSVGGGYNEQFF

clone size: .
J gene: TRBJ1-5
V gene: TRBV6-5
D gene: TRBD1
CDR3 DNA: TGTGCCAGCACCTCCGGGACAGGGGCAAATCAGCCCCAGCATTTT
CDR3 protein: CASTSGTGANQPQHF

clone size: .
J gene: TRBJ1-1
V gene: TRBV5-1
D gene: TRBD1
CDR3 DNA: TGCGCCAGCGCCGTGGCAGGGGGCACTGAAGCTTTCTTT
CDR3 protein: CASAVAGGTEAFF

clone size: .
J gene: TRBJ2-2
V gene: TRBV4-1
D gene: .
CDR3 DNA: TGCGCCAGCAGCCGGGGCCCTCCGAACACCGGGGAGCTGTTTTTT
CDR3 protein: CASSRGPPNTGELFF

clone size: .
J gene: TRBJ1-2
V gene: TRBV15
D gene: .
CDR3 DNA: TGTGCCACCAGCAGAGGATGGGGGGACTATGGCTACACCTTC
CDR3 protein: CATSRGWGDYGYTF

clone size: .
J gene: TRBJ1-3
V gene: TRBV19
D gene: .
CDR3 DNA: TGTGCCACCTCAGTTAAGGACTCTGGAAACACCATATATTTT
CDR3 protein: CATSVKDSGNTIYF

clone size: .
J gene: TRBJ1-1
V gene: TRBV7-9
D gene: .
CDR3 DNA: TGTGCCAGCAGCTTATATGACAGGAACACTGAAGCTTTCTTT
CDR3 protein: CASSLYDRNTEAFF

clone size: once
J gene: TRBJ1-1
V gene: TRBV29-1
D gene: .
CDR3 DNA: TGCAGCGTTGGGGGAAGGACGAACACTGAAGCTTTCTTT
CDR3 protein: CSVGGRTNTEAFF

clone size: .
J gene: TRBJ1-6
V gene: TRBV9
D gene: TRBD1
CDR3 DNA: TGTGCCAGCAGCGAGAGAGCAACACAGGGGTGCAATTCACCCCTCCACTTT
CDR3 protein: CASSERATQGCNSPLHF